Each of the 32 T cell receptor beta chains below was sequenced from the same sample in a study of shared clonotypes between healthy human individuals. Repertoires were generated with immunoSEQ multiplex PCR, while TCRdb's copy carries only in-frame clones and drops some. This table has a few million clones, 90% to 96% appearing once. The material sequenced was naive CD4+ T cells sorted from blood. Subset: CD45RA+ positively selected. These receptor sequences come from a man aged 18-30 years in good health.

This chain uses TRBV6-5 with TRBJ2-2; unclear D gene. Trimming left V 9 bases short and J 3 bases short, with 2 bases between. Germline CDR1 and CDR2: MNHEY and SVGAGI. This CDR3 has 10 amino acids. For the CDR3, the DNA is TGTGCCAGATACACCGGGGAGCTGTTTTTT. Translation gives CARYTGELFF.

This clone was picked up one time. The chain links TRBV21-1 to TRBJ1-4; the table's D call, TRBD1, has no DNA check behind it. TRBV21-1 corresponds to a pseudogene. The CDR3 is 14 amino acids. CDR3: CASSPTGYNEKLFF. CDR3 DNA: TGTGCCAGCAGCCCGACAGGTTATAATGAAAAACTGTTTTTT.

The genes are TRBV5-1 and TRBJ2-7; the D gene is possibly TRBD2 (5 bases). Germline V CDR1 and CDR2: SGHRS, YFSETQ. There are 14 residues in the CDR3. V was cut by 0 bases and J by 6 bases, with 13 bases left in between. The CDR3 loop reads CASSLATNGGEQYF. Written as DNA, the CDR3 is TGCGCCAGCAGCTTGGCGACTAACGGAGGCGAGCAGTACTTC. Together with reference TRBV5-1 and TRBJ2-7, the CDR3 gives the full variable domain: KAGVTQTPRYLIKTRGQQVTLSCSPISGHRSVSWYQQTPGQGLQFLFEYFSETQRNKGNFPGRFSGRQFSNSRSEMNVSTLELGDSALYLCASSLATNGGEQYFGPGTRLTVT.

The rearrangement links TRBV6-1 to TRBJ2-1; D is unclear. The CDR3 runs to 14 residues. Per the germline V gene, CDR1 is MNHNS and CDR2 is SASEGT. V gave up 1 base and J gave up 12 bases, with 16 bases separating them. The CDR3 protein is CASSEGASRAGQFF. The CDR3 DNA is TGTGCCAGCAGTGAAGGGGCCAGTCGGGCTGGGCAGTTCTTC.

The genes are TRBV19 and TRBJ2-5; D remains unclear. V lost 2 bases and J 6 bases, leaving 10 bases between the germline ends. Germline assignment: CDR1 LNHDA and CDR2 SQIVND (reference sequence). The CDR3 is made up of 13 amino acids. Written as DNA, the CDR3 is TGTGCCAGTAGTATAAGGGTCAGCCAGACCCAGTACTTC. Amino acid sequence: CASSIRVSQTQYF.

This chain links TRBV5-1 with TRBJ1-1, with D unresolved. The CDR3 has 13 amino acids. Per the germline V gene, CDR1 is SGHRS and CDR2 is YFSETQ. The ends were cut back, 10 bases at V and 1 base at J, with 14 bases in the middle. This chain's CDR3 is CASQWGGNTEAFF. The CDR3 bases are TGCGCCTCCCAGTGGGGAGGGAACACTGAAGCTTTCTTT.

With regard to this clone: The junction and the germline gene differ at one end; a read error may be behind it. The chain combines TRBV20-1 with TRBJ2-7, with D perhaps matching TRBD2 (6 bases). Per germline, CDR1 DFQATT and CDR2 SNEGSKA (reference sequence). The CDR3 length is 11 residues. CDR3 sequence: CSATSGGSEGF. CDR3 coding DNA: TGCAGTGCTACCTCTGGGGGGTCCGAGGGCTTC.

The J gene is TRBJ1-1, the V gene TRBV4-1; 9 bases match TRBD1. Germline values: CDR1 MGHRA, CDR2 YSYEKL. V gave up 6 bases and J gave up 5 bases; unmatched junction bases: 10. The CDR3 contains 15 residues. For the CDR3, the DNA is TGCGCCAGCAGAGTGAGGGAGACAGGGGGAACTGAAGCTTTCTTT. Amino acid sequence: CASRVRETGGTEAFF.

This clone appeared once. This chain joins TRBV5-4 and TRBJ2-1; 7 bases align to TRBD2. After removal of 0 bases from V and 4 bases from J, the junction contained 7 bases not matched to a gene. Germline V lookup: CDR1 SGHNT, CDR2 YYREEE (reference sequence). The CDR3 consists of 16 residues. The CDR3 reads CASSLASGGRYNEQFF. In nucleotides, the CDR3 is TGTGCCAGCAGCTTGGCCTCGGGGGGAAGATACAATGAGCAGTTCTTC.

The gene calls are TRBV7-9 and TRBJ1-5, with D perhaps TRBD1 (5 bases). CDR1 SEHNR and CDR2 FQNEAQ come from the germline V gene (reference sequence). The CDR3 covers 15 residues. V shed 0 bases and J shed 4 bases, with 10 bases lying between them. In DNA form, the CDR3 reads TGTGCCAGCAGCTTAGCTGGGGCGACTAATCAGCCCCAGCATTTT. This encodes CASSLAGATNQPQHF.

This rearrangement joins TRBV5-1 to TRBJ2-5; D possibly corresponds to TRBD1 (5 bases). V lost 0 bases and J 7 bases, leaving 13 bases between the germline ends. CDR1 and CDR2 from the germline V gene are SGHRS and YFSETQ. The CDR3 loop spans 14 amino acids. CDR3 in amino acids: CASSLDPQGGTQYF. CDR3 coding DNA: TGCGCCAGCAGCTTGGACCCTCAGGGCGGGACCCAGTACTTC.

The genes are TRBV12-5 and TRBJ2-1, with 8 bases lining up with TRBD2. In germline, CDR1 is LGHNT, CDR2 FRNRAP. The CDR3 runs to 17 residues. V lost 6 bases to trimming and J lost 0 bases; unmatched junction nucleotides: 10. The CDR3 sequence: CASGHSPAGASYNEQFF. The DNA of the CDR3 is TGTGCTAGTGGCCATTCACCAGCGGGAGCCTCCTACAATGAGCAGTTCTTC. Full variable domain (remainder filled in from reference TRBV12-5 and TRBJ2-1): DARVTQTPRHKVTEMGQEVTMRCQPILGHNTVFWYRQTMMQGLELLAYFRNRAPLDDSGMPKDRFSAEMPDATLATLKIQPSEPRDSAVYFCASGHSPAGASYNEQFFGPGTRLTVL.

Comment on this clone: The same CDR3 can be traced to other DNA sequences in this sample. The chain couples TRBV5-5 to TRBJ2-7, with a tentative D call TRBD1 (5 bases). Trimming removed 0 bases from V and 4 bases from J, with 8 bases in between. The CDR3 has 13 residues. Germline assignment: CDR1 SGHKS and CDR2 YYEKEE (reference sequence). CDR3 DNA: TGTGCCAGCAGCTTGGCGGCAGGGTACGAGCAGTACTTC. It codes for CASSLAAGYEQYF.

This chain connects TRBV9 to TRBJ1-5; weak D call: TRBD1 (5 bases). This CDR3 has 14 residues. Per germline, CDR1 SGDLS and CDR2 YYNGEE. Trimming cost V 2 bases and J 9 bases, with 15 bases left between them. The CDR3 nucleotides read TGTGCCAGCAGCGTTGACGGGCAGGGAGGGCCCCAGCATTTT. This sequence encodes CASSVDGQGGPQHF.

The genes are TRBV28 and TRBJ1-1; possibly TRBD1 for D (6 bases). Germline values: CDR1 MDHEN, CDR2 SYDVKM. V was cut by 3 bases and J by 2 bases, with 10 bases left in between. The CDR3 has 14 residues. CDR3 DNA sequence: TGTGCCAGCAGTTTCGGGGGGCTTAACACTGAAGCTTTCTTT. It yields the protein CASSFGGLNTEAFF.

This chain connects TRBV20-1 to TRBJ1-2; D gene unclear. The CDR3 extends over 11 amino acids. Germline loops: CDR1 DFQATT, CDR2 SNEGSKA (reference sequence). Trimming removed 5 bases at V and 2 bases at J, with 6 bases between. CDR3 residues: CSAFMNYGYTF. As DNA, the CDR3 is TGCAGTGCTTTCATGAACTATGGCTACACCTTC.

The rearrangement links TRBV19 to TRBJ1-4; D remains ambiguous. This CDR3 contains 15 residues. V was clipped by 0 bases and J by 5 bases, with 10 bases between them. CDR1 is LNHDA and CDR2 is SQIVND in the germline V gene (reference sequence). The CDR3 DNA is TGTGCCAGTAGTATAGAGAAGGGCCCGAATGAAAAACTGTTTTTT. Translated, it gives CASSIEKGPNEKLFF.

Of note for this clone: Other DNA sequences of this sample code for an identical CDR3. The genes are TRBV18 and TRBJ2-2; D tentatively fits TRBD1 or TRBD2 (6 bases each). V lost 0 bases to trimming and J lost 0 bases, with 8 bases between them. CDR3 size: 16 residues. The germline V gene encodes CDR1 KGHSH and CDR2 LQKENI. DNA of the CDR3: TGTGCCAGCTCACCACCAGGGGGGTCGAACACCGGGGAGCTGTTTTTT. Its translation: CASSPPGGSNTGELFF.

The chain employs TRBV5-1 and TRBJ2-2; 7 positions match TRBD1. After removal of 1 base from V and 5 bases from J, the junction contained 8 bases not matched to a gene. There are 16 residues in the CDR3. Looked up from germline, CDR1 is SGHRS and CDR2 is YFSETQ. CDR3 protein: CASSLFSGGSTGELFF. The CDR3 region has the DNA TGCGCCAGCAGCTTGTTCTCAGGGGGAAGTACCGGGGAGCTGTTTTTT. The full variable domain, with the rest looked up from reference TRBV5-1 and TRBJ2-2, is KAGVTQTPRYLIKTRGQQVTLSCSPISGHRSVSWYQQTPGQGLQFLFEYFSETQRNKGNFPGRFSGRQFSNSRSEMNVSTLELGDSALYLCASSLFSGGSTGELFFGEGSRLTVL.

A remark on this clone: This specimen includes other DNA sequences encoding the same CDR3. The chain is built from TRBV5-1 and TRBJ1-2, with D maybe TRBD1 (6 bases). The germline gives CDR1 SGHRS, CDR2 YFSETQ. Deletions cut 4 bases from V and 3 bases from J, with 10 bases between. The CDR3 length is 13 residues. The CDR3 coding sequence is TGCGCCAGCAGCCCACAGGGAGACTATGGCTACACCTTC. The encoded protein is CASSPQGDYGYTF.

V gene TRBV7-9 combines with J gene TRBJ1-2; D call uncertain. Per germline, CDR1 SEHNR and CDR2 FQNEAQ (reference sequence). The CDR3 is made up of 15 amino acids. Trimming stripped 6 bases from V and 2 bases from J, with 16 bases between. The DNA of the CDR3 is TGTGCCAGCAGACAAATCACGGAGGAAAACTATGGCTACACCTTC. It is translated as CASRQITEENYGYTF.

The V gene is TRBV5-4, the J gene TRBJ2-5; D gene ambiguous. The V gene lost 5 bases and the J gene lost 2 bases, with 10 bases spanning the gap. The CDR3 runs 13 residues. Germline CDR1 and CDR2: SGHNT and YYREEE (reference sequence). The CDR3 loop reads CASSSTDQETQYF. The CDR3 DNA reads as TGTGCCAGCAGTAGTACAGATCAAGAGACCCAGTACTTC. The full variable domain, with the rest looked up from reference TRBV5-4 and TRBJ2-5, is ETGVTQSPTHLIKTRGQQVTLRCSSQSGHNTVSWYQQALGQGPQFIFQYYREEENGRGNFPPRFSGLQFPNYSSELNVNALELDDSALYLCASSSTDQETQYFGPGTRLLVL.

The chain employs TRBV5-1 and TRBJ1-6; D perhaps matches TRBD1 (5 bases). The germline V and J ends were trimmed by 3 bases and 8 bases, with 12 bases remaining between them. Germline assignment: CDR1 SGHRS and CDR2 YFSETQ. The CDR3 extends over 14 amino acids. The CDR3 spells CASSSKGRDSPLHF. In nucleotides, the CDR3 is TGCGCCAGCAGCTCTAAGGGGAGGGATTCACCCCTCCACTTT.

The rearrangement joins TRBV6-1 to TRBJ1-2; D not certain. This CDR3 contains 14 residues. V lost 7 bases to trimming and J lost 1 base, with 13 bases between them. Per germline, CDR1 MNHNS and CDR2 SASEGT. CDR3 bases: TGTGCCAGCAAAGTTGATCCCCTTAACTATGGCTACACCTTC. It is translated as CASKVDPLNYGYTF.

The chain joins TRBV7-8 to TRBJ1-2; 8 bases align to TRBD1. CDR1 SGHVS and CDR2 FQNEAQ come from the germline V gene. This CDR3 is 14 amino acids long. V shed 6 bases, J shed 2 bases, and the junction held 5 bases outside the gene matches. CDR3 DNA sequence: TGTGCCAGCAGACCAAGACAGGGGAACTATGGCTACACCTTC. This encodes CASRPRQGNYGYTF.

The chain recombines TRBV27 with TRBJ2-7, with 7 bases matching TRBD2. The germline CDR1 and CDR2 sequences are MNHEY and SMNVEV (reference sequence). The CDR3 contains 14 residues. Germline trimming cut 5 bases from V and 9 bases from J; bases unmatched to any gene: 13. The CDR3 DNA sequence: TGTGCCAGCAGTAGGGGCGTGGCGGGGGAACGGCAGTACTTC. It yields the protein CASSRGVAGERQYF.

In DNA, the CDR3 is TGTGCCAGCAGTCCGATACTGAGACCCTCCGGCTACACCTTC. Amino acid sequence: CASSPILRPSGYTF. The rearrangement joins TRBV27 to TRBJ1-2; no clear D gene. The length of the CDR3 is 14 residues. CDR1 and CDR2 from the germline V gene are MNHEY and SMNVEV (reference sequence). Deletions cut 5 bases from V and 8 bases from J, with 18 bases between.

The chain's CDR3 is CASSLRLAGDSYEQYF. The CDR3 nucleotides read TGTGCCAGCAGCCTGCGACTAGCGGGAGACTCCTACGAGCAGTACTTC. The chain has TRBV7-2 and TRBJ2-7, with 12 bases that match TRBD2. From germline, CDR1 is SGHTA and CDR2 FQGNSA. Unmatched junction bases numbered 5, after V lost 5 bases and J lost 0 bases. There are 16 residues in the CDR3. Full variable domain (remainder filled in from reference TRBV7-2 and TRBJ2-7): GAGVSQSPSNKVTEKGKDVELRCDPISGHTALYWYRQSLGQGLEFLIYFQGNSAPDKSGLPSDRFSAERTGGSVSTLTIQRTQQEDSAVYLCASSLRLAGDSYEQYFGPGTRLTVT.

The chain links TRBV5-6 to TRBJ1-2, with TRBD1 matching over 8 bases. Per the germline V gene, CDR1 is SGHDT and CDR2 is YYEEEE. The V and J ends lost 2 bases and 5 bases, in that order; junction bases with no gene match: 2. This CDR3 has 13 residues. CDR3 DNA sequence: TGTGCCAGCAGCTTAAACAGGGGGTATGGCTACACCTTC. Translation: CASSLNRGYGYTF.

The V call is TRBV6-4, the J call TRBJ1-2, with unresolved D. The CDR3 loop spans 14 amino acids. V lost 5 bases and J 2 bases, leaving 12 bases between the germline ends. In germline, CDR1 is MRHNA, CDR2 SNTAGT. This CDR3 is CASSPGDKNYGYTF. The DNA for the CDR3 is TGTGCCAGCAGTCCCGGTGACAAAAACTATGGCTACACCTTC.

This clone was counted between two and nine times. The rearrangement links TRBV10-3 to TRBJ1-2; 8 nucleotides align to TRBD1. Germline assignment: CDR1 ENHRY and CDR2 SYGVKD. With V trimmed by 8 bases and J by 0 bases, 2 bases remained unmatched. The CDR3 runs 13 residues. DNA of the CDR3: TGTGCCATCGGACAGGGTGCTAACTATGGCTACACCTTC. Residues: CAIGQGANYGYTF.

In DNA form, the CDR3 reads TGTGCCAGTAGTACTGGACAGGGCGGCGAGCAGTACTTC. It encodes CASSTGQGGEQYF. This chain joins TRBV19 and TRBJ2-7, with 8 positions matching TRBD1. Germline assignment: CDR1 LNHDA and CDR2 SQIVND (reference sequence). With V trimmed by 4 bases and J by 6 bases, 5 bases remained unmatched. There are 13 residues in the CDR3.